This T cell receptor beta chain was obtained from a study of Tregs in tolerant kidney transplant recipients. General study results and limits: Expanding Tregs on activated donor B cells appeared to best identify donor-specific TCRbeta clones. No direct test of biological reproducibility was done here.

This CDR3 contains 17 residues. The trim removed 3 bases at V and 2 bases at J, leaving 7 bases unmatched. CDR1 and CDR2 from the germline V gene are KGHSH and LQKENI. Assay used: immunoSEQ multiplex PCR; TCRdb lists only in-frame clones, some missing. In the table there are 200,000 to 300,000 clones, approximately 84% of which are singletons. CD4+CD25+CD127- Tregs, CD4+CD25- non-Tregs, CD4 and CD8 cells were sorted. Notes on this clone: Its antigen remains unknown.

This chain links TRBV18 with TRBJ2-2, with 9 nucleotides matching TRBD1. The TCR originated in a human donor in good health. Sequencing was carried out using CD4+ T cells from blood. The CDR3 here is CASSPLGTGRNTGELFF. In DNA, the CDR3 is TGTGCCAGCTCACCCCTGGGGACAGGGAGAAACACCGGGGAGCTGTTTTTT.